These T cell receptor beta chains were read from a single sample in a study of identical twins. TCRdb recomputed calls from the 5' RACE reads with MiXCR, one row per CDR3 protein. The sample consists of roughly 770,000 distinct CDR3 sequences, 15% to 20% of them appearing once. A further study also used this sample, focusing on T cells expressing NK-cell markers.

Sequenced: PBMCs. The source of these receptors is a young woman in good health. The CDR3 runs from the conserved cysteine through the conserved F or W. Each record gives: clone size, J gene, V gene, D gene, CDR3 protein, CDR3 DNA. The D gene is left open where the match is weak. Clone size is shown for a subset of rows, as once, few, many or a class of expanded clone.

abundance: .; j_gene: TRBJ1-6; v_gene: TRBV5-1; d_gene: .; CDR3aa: CASSLPDSKSSPLHF; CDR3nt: TGCGCCAGCAGCTTGCCGGACAGCAAAAGTTCACCCCTCCACTTT
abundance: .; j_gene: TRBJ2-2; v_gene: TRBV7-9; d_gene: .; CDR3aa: CASRSASGTGELFF; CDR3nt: TGTGCCAGCAGATCGGCATCGGGCACCGGGGAGCTGTTTTTT
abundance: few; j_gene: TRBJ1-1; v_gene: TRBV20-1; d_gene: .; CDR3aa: CSARGGALNTEAFF; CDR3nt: TGCAGTGCTAGAGGGGGCGCATTGAACACTGAAGCTTTCTTT
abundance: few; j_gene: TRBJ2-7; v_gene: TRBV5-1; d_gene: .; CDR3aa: CASSRATGRTSYEQYF; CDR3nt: TGCGCCAGCAGCCGCGCGACAGGGAGGACCTCCTACGAGCAGTACTTC
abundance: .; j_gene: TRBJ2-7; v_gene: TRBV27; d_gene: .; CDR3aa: CASGIDLGREQYF; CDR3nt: TGTGCCAGCGGTATAGATTTGGGGCGCGAGCAGTACTTC
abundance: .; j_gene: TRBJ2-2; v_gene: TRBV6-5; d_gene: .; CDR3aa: CASSRQPGELFF; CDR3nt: TGTGCCAGCAGTCGACAGCCCGGGGAGCTGTTTTTT
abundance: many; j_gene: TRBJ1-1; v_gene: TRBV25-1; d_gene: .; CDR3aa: CASSAVVASTEAFF; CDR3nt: TGTGCCAGCAGTGCCGTCGTCGCGAGCACTGAAGCTTTCTTT
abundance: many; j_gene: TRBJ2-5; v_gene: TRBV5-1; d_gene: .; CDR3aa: CASSLMETQYF; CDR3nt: TGTGCCAGCAGCTTAATGGAGACCCAGTACTTC
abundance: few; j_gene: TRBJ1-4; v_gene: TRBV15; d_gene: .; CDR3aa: CATSRDETAEKLFF; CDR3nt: TGTGCCACCAGCAGAGATGAGACGGCTGAAAAACTGTTTTTT
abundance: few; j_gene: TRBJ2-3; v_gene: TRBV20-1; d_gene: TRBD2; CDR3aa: CSAGTSGVVDTQYF; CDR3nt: TGCAGTGCTGGGACTAGCGGGGTGGTAGATACGCAGTATTTT
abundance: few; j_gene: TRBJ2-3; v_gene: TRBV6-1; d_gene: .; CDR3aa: CASSDLGKLTDTQYF; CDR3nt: TGTGCCAGCAGTGATCTTGGGAAACTCACAGATACGCAGTATTTT
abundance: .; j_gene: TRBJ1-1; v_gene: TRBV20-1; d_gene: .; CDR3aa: CSAWTATVNTEAFF; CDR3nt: TGCAGTGCTTGGACGGCAACCGTGAACACTGAAGCTTTCTTT
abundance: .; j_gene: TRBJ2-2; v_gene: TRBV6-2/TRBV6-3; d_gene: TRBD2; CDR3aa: CASRRGANTGELFF; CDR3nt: TGTGCCAGCAGGCGGGGGGCGAACACCGGGGAGCTGTTTTTT
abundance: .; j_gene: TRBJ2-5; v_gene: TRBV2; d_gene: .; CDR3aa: CAGRQYLQETQYF; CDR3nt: TGTGCCGGCCGACAGTACTTACAAGAGACCCAGTACTTC
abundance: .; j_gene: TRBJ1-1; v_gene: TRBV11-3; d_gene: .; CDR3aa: CASSFTGLVNEAFF; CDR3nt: TGTGCCAGCAGCTTCACAGGGTTAGTAAATGAAGCTTTCTTT
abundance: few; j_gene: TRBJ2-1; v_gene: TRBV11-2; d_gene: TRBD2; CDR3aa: CASSFSGGGGNEQFF; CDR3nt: TGTGCCAGCAGCTTTTCGGGGGGAGGTGGTAATGAGCAGTTCTTC
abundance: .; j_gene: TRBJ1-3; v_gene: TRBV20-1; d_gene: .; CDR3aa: CSAPGQNSGNTIYF; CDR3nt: TGCAGTGCTCCTGGACAGAACTCTGGAAACACCATATATTTT
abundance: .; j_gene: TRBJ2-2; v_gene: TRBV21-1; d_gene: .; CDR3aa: CASSKGVRGRISGELFF; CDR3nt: TGTGCCAGCAGCAAAGGTGTCAGGGGTAGGATATCCGGGGAGCTGTTTTTT
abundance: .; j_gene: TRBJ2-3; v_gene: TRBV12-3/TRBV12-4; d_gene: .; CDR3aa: CASSSRQRVDTQYF; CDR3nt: TGTGCCAGCAGTTCCCGACAGCGGGTTGATACGCAGTATTTT
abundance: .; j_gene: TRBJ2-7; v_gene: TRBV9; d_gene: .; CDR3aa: CASSGGPDDLYF; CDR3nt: TGTGCCAGCAGCGGCGGGCCCGACGATCTGTACTTC
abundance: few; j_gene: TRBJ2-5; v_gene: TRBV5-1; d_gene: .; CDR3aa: CASSLEGVSETQYF; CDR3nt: TGCGCCAGCAGCTTGGAGGGGGTGTCAGAGACCCAGTACTTC
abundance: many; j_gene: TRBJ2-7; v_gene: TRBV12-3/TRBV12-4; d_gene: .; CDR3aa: CASRRGGNSYEQYF; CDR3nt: TGTGCCAGCCGAAGGGGGGGTAACTCCTACGAGCAGTACTTC
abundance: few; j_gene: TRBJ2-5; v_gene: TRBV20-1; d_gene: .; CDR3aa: CSGKGQRNQETQYF; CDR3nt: TGCAGTGGTAAAGGACAGAGAAACCAAGAGACCCAGTACTTC
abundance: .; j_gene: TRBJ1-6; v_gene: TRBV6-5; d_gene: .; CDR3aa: CASSLDSVGSPLHF; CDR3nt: TGTGCCAGCAGTTTGGACTCCGTCGGTTCACCCCTCCACTTT
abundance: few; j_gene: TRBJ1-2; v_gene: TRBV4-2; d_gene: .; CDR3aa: CASSHGDFLSYGYTF; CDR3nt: TGTGCCAGCAGCCACGGCGACTTTTTGAGCTATGGCTACACCTTC
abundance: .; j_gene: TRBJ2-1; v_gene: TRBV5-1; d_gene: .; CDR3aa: CASSLDMGSYNEQFF; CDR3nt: TGCGCCAGCAGCTTGGACATGGGCTCCTACAATGAGCAGTTCTTC
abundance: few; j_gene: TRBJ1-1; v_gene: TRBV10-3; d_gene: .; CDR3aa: CAISEGTTEAFF; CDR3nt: TGTGCCATCAGTGAGGGCACAACTGAAGCTTTCTTT
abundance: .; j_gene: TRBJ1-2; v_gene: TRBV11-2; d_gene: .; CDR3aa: CASSFGTPTNYGYTF; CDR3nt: TGTGCCAGCAGTTTCGGGACACCTACTAACTATGGCTACACCTTC
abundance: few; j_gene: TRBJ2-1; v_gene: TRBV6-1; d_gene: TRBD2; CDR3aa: CASSLWTSGSTEQFF; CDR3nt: TGTGCCAGCAGTCTTTGGACTAGCGGGAGCACTGAGCAGTTCTTC
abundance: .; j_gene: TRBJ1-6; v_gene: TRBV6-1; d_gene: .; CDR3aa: CASSAKAVRNSPLHF; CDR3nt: TGTGCCAGCAGCGCAAAGGCCGTTAGAAATTCACCCCTCCACTTT
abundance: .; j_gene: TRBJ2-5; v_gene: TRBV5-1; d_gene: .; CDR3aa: CASSSRRPETQYF; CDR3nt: TGCGCCAGCAGCTCTAGAAGACCGGAGACCCAGTACTTC
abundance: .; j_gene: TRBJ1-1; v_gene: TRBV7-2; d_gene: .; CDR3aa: CASSLEGLMNTEAFF; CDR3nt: TGTGCCAGCAGCTTAGAGGGACTCATGAACACTGAAGCTTTCTTT
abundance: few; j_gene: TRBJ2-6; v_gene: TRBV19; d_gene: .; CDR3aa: CAARIPGANVLTF; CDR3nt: TGTGCCGCGAGGATCCCTGGGGCCAACGTCCTGACTTTC
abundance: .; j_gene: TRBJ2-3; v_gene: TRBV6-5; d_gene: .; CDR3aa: CASSYSGQNTDTQYF; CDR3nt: TGTGCCAGCAGTTACTCAGGACAGAACACAGATACGCAGTATTTT
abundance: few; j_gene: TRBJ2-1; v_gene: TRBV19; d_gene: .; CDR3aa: CASSIAVQRSWAYNEQFF; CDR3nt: TGTGCCAGTAGTATAGCAGTGCAGCGATCTTGGGCCTACAATGAGCAGTTCTTC
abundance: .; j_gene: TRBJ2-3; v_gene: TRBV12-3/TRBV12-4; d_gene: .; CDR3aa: CASRLGGGDTQYF; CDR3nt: TGTGCCAGCCGTCTCGGTGGGGGAGATACGCAGTATTTT
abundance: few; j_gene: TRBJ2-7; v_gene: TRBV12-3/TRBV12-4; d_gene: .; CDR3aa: CASSRYRDSYEQYF; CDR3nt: TGTGCCAGCAGTCGTTACAGGGACTCCTACGAGCAGTACTTC
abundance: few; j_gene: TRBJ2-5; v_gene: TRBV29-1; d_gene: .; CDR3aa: CSAGGKGDTLATVQYF; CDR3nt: TGCAGCGCCGGCGGTAAAGGAGATACCCTGGCAACGGTCCAGTACTTC
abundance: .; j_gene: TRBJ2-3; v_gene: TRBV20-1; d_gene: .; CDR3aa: CSASRDTATDTQYF; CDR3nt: TGCAGTGCTAGCCGGGACACCGCAACCGATACGCAGTATTTT
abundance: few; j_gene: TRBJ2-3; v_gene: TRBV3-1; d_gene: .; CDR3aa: CASSHSYLQYF; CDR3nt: TGTGCCAGCAGCCACTCGTACTTACAGTATTTT
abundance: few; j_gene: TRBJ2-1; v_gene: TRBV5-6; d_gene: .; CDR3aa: CASSLAGRMYNEQFF; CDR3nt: TGTGCCAGCAGTTTAGCTGGTCGTATGTACAATGAGCAGTTCTTC
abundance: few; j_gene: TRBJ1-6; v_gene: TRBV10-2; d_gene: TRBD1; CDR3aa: CASRGTGLGAPLHF; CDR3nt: TGCGCCAGCAGGGGGACAGGGTTAGGCGCACCCCTCCACTTT
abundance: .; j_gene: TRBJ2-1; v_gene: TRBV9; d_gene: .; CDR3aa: CASSIQGEVSYNEQFF; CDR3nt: TGTGCCAGCAGCATCCAGGGGGAGGTTTCCTACAATGAGCAGTTCTTC
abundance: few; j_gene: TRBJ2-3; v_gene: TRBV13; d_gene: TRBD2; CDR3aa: CATTGLAAMDTQYF; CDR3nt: TGTGCCACGACGGGACTAGCGGCTATGGATACGCAGTATTTT
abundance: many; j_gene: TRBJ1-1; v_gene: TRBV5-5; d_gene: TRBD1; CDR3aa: CASSSGQVNTEAFF; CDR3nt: TGTGCCAGCAGCTCCGGACAGGTCAACACTGAAGCTTTCTTT